This is a list of T cell receptor beta chains from one sample in a study of T cells in localized non-small cell lung cancer. The method was immunoSEQ multiplex PCR; TCRdb's version includes in-frame clones alone and lacks a portion of them. This sample has some 37,000 clones, with around 84% found just once. The material sequenced was peripheral blood, taken before any cancer treatment. Receptors were obtained from a man aged 18 to 49 with stage I lung adenocarcinoma. Both conserved end residues are part of each CDR3.

v_gene,j_gene,CDR3aa
TRBV4-2,TRBJ2-3,CASSPPGGPDSTQYF
TRBV7-2,NA,CASSLEFGAGREQYF
TRBV5-1,TRBJ2-5,CASSSQETQYF
TRBV2,TRBJ1-4,CASKGDATNEKLFF
TRBV4-1,TRBJ1-5,CASSQVPGGNQPQHF
TRBV6-4,TRBJ2-2,CASSRFGGGELFF
TRBV4-3,TRBJ2-1,CASSQVVQDLSYNEQFF
TRBV5-6,TRBJ1-2,CASSLSLGQGYGYTF
TRBV5-1,TRBJ1-1,CASRGHTANTEAFF
TRBV5-5,TRBJ1-6,CASSLRNPGLHNSPLHF
TRBV9,TRBJ1-1,CASSVKGDTEAFF
TRBV5-1,TRBJ2-2,CASSLLAGGLGGELFF
TRBV29-1,TRBJ1-1,CSVEGSEAFF
TRBV7-2,TRBJ2-7,CASSLSVETSEQYF
TRBV7-8,TRBJ2-7,CASSLGGSGPYEQYF
TRBV16,TRBJ1-1,CASSPVDDREAFF
TRBV27,TRBJ2-1,CASSLGRPSEQFF
TRBV5-1,TRBJ2-3,CASSGTGTDTQYF
TRBV15,TRBJ2-3,CATSTENTDTQYF
TRBV18,TRBJ2-7,CASSQNYEQYF
TRBV5-6,TRBJ1-6,CASSYWAAVLNSPLHF
TRBV28,TRBJ1-2,CASSSGRTAGYTF
TRBV9,TRBJ2-5,CASSTTGTAVETQYF
TRBV7-9,TRBJ1-1,CASSLDWTEAFF
TRBV5-1,TRBJ2-1,CASWIRGGGNNEQFF
TRBV6-1,TRBJ2-1,CASNRLGDGNEQFF
TRBV28,TRBJ1-2,CASSSRRGGDYGYTF
TRBV5-5,TRBJ1-2,CASSFIAGSYGYTF
TRBV5-4,TRBJ2-3,CASSLGTGGGADTQYF
TRBV27,TRBJ2-7,CASSFGSGSSYEQYF
TRBV28,TRBJ1-2,CAIKPGGVRGGYTF